Listed below are T cell receptor beta chains from one sample, sequenced in a study of T cell repertoires in cytomegalovirus infection. Antigen specificity for these receptors is unknown. TCRdb analysed the reads with MiXCR anew, one entry per CDR3 protein. The sample shows 900,000 to 950,000 distinct CDR3 sequences, 25% to 40% of them seen only once. The sequencing here drew on cultured CD8+ T cells from PBMCs, taken from culture after CMV antigen stimulation. All receptors come from a human donor in good health (CMV status not recorded). Some clones in this sample may be carry-over from other donors' samples. Both conserved end residues are trimmed from each CDR3. Size is stated for part of the rows, as once, few or many counts, or as a class when the clone is expanded.

clone_size,j_call,v_call,cdr3_aa
-,TRBJ1-2,TRBV28,ASRLTGDYGYT
-,TRBJ1-5,TRBV25-1,ANSESLWGNQPQH
-,TRBJ1-5,TRBV2,ASSEDVAGGYSNQPQH
many,TRBJ2-4,TRBV7-2,ASSLDGSWGFKNIQY
-,TRBJ1-4,TRBV6-1,ASSEWLGTNEKLF
few,TRBJ1-2,TRBV4-3,ASSQAGAQGNYGYT
-,TRBJ1-1,TRBV5-5,ASSLVGGGVEAF
many,TRBJ1-4,TRBV7-9,ASSLNFRTGTNEKLF
-,TRBJ2-6,TRBV11-1,ASTPTGLTGANVLT
-,TRBJ1-5,TRBV4-1,ASSQEILTGGNQPQH
-,TRBJ2-3,TRBV6-1,ASSSFGADTQY
-,TRBJ2-1,TRBV5-4,ASTPGTGFDEQF
few,TRBJ2-3,TRBV7-9,ASSLRQGTDTQY
few,TRBJ1-1,TRBV6-5,AIKTGWNTEAF
-,TRBJ1-2,TRBV20-1,SAYRDRTDANYGYT
-,TRBJ2-5,TRBV7-2,ASSFPSYREETQY
-,TRBJ1-1,TRBV5-1,ASSLGTEGTEAF
many,TRBJ2-1,TRBV15,ATSGGLGQGRRQF
-,TRBJ2-1,TRBV20-1,SASHNEQF
-,TRBJ1-5,TRBV27,ASSASRIQPQH
-,TRBJ1-2,TRBV10-1,ASSESAGPNYGYT
once,TRBJ1-1,TRBV20-1,SARDREVTEAF
many,TRBJ1-4,TRBV27,AAGARTGLNEKLF
-,TRBJ1-1,TRBV10-3,AIRVTGVDTEAF
few,TRBJ1-1,TRBV4-2,ASSQVRQDNTEAF
-,TRBJ2-6,TRBV6-2/TRBV6-3,ASWVGTGANVLT
many,TRBJ2-7,TRBV6-2/TRBV6-3,ASSYPGDSYEQY
few,TRBJ1-2,TRBV24-1,ATNGGAYGYT
many,TRBJ2-6,TRBV4-3,ASSTHQNSGANVLT
-,TRBJ2-7,TRBV12-3/TRBV12-4,ASNFGGASYEQY
-,TRBJ2-1,TRBV2,ASDGPRVGEQF
-,TRBJ2-2,TRBV6-2/TRBV6-3,ASSYGQSTGELF
-,TRBJ2-1,TRBV24-1,ATSDHRGRGGNEQF
few,TRBJ2-1,TRBV2,ASLGSRGGNEQF
-,TRBJ2-1,TRBV19,ASSNDRGAYNEQF
few,TRBJ2-1,TRBV7-9,AMEGITNYNEQF
-,TRBJ2-7,TRBV12-3/TRBV12-4,ASSWASGLWEQY
once,TRBJ2-7,TRBV6-6,ASSYRDLSYEQY
few,TRBJ2-1,TRBV4-2,ASSQEAQGYEQF
many,TRBJ2-1,TRBV10-3,AIRVRNVGGEQF
-,TRBJ2-1,TRBV18,ASSRPGPEYNEQF
-,TRBJ1-5,TRBV2,ASSRINQPQH
many,TRBJ1-1,TRBV7-8,ATNRQSMNTEAF
few,TRBJ2-5,TRBV6-1,ASSELGSGGEFETQY
-,TRBJ2-3,TRBV7-6,ASSLATSGGSRATQY
-,TRBJ2-2,TRBV6-1,ASSGVSGELF
-,TRBJ2-1,TRBV6-5,ASSYSQGLGNEQF
-,TRBJ1-6,TRBV27,ASSLSYGGNSPLH
many,TRBJ2-2,TRBV19,ASSSLQGKAGELF
few,TRBJ1-2,TRBV6-2/TRBV6-3,ASSPSPGAYGYT
-,TRBJ2-1,TRBV5-4,ASSFGLAENEQF
-,TRBJ2-1,TRBV2,ASSWDVSSYNEQF
few,TRBJ2-5,TRBV12-3/TRBV12-4,ASSPRGPRETQY